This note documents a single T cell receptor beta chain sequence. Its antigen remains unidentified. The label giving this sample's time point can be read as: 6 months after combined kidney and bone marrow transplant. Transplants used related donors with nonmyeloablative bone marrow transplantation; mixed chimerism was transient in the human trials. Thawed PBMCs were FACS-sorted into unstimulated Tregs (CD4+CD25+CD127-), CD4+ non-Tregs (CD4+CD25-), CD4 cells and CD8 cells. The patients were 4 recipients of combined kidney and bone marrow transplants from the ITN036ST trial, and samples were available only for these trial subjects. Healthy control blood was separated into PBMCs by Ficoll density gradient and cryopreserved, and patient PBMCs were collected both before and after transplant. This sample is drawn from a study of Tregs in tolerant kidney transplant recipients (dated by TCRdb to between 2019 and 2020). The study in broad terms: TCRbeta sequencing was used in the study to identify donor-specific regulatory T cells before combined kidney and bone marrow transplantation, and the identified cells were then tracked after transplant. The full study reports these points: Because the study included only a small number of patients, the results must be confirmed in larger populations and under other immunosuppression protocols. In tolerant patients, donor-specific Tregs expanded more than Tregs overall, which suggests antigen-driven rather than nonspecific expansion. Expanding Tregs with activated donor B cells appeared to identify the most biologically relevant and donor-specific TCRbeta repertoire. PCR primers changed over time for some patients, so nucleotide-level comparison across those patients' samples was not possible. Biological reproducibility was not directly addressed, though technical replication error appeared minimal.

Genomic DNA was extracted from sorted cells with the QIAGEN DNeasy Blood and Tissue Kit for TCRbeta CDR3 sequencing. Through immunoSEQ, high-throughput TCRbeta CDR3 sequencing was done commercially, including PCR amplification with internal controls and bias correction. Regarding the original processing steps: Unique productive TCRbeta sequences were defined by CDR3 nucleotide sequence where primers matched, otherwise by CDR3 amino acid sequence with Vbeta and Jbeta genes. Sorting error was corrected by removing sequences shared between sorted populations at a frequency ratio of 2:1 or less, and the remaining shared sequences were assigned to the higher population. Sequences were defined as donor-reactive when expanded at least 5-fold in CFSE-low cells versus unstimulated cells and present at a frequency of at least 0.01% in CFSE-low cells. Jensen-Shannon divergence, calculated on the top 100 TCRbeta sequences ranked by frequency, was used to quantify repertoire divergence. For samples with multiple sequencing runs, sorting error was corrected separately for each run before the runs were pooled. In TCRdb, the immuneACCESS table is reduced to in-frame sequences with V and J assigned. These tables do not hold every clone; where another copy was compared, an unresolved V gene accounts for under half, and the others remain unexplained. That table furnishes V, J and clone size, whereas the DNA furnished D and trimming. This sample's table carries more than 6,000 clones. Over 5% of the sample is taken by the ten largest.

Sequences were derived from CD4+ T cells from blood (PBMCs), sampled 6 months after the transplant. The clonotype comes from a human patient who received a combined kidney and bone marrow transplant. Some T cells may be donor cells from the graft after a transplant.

The CDR3 region: CASSRRSRGQYGYTF. The DNA read from the CDR3 is TGTGCCAGCAGCCGACGATCGCGGGGTCAGTATGGC. The chain is encoded by TRBV6-9 joined to TRBJ1-2; there is no confident call for the D gene. The sequenced fragment ends 3 residues before the CDR3 boundary, so the rest is inferred from the germline J gene. As encoded in the germline V gene, CDR1 is MNHGY while CDR2 is SVAAGI. The CDR3 spans 15 residues, from the cysteine through the phenylalanine. The DNA shown is the part of the CDR3 that was read: 36 bases, in frame from base 1. V loses 6 bases, J loses 5 bases, and the germline ends lie 19 bases apart.